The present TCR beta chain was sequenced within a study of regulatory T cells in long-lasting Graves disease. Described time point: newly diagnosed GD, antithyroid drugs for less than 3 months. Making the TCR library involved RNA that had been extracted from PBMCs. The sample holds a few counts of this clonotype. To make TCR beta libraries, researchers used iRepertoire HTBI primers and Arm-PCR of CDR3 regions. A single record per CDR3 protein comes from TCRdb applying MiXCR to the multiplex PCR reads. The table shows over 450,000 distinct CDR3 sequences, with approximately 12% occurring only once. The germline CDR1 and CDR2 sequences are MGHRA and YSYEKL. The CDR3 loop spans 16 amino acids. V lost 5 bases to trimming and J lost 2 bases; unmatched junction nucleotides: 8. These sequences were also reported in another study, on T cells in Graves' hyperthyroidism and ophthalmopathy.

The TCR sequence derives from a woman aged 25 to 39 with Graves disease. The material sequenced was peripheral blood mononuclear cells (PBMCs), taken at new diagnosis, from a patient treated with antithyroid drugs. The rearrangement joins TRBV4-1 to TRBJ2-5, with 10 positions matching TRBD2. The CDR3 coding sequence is TGCGCCAGCAGCTCTCGGACTAGCGGAACTCAAGAGACCCAGTACTTC. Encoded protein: CASSSRTSGTQETQYF.